These 14 T cell receptor beta chains originate from one sample sequenced in a study of T cells after yellow fever vaccination. TCRdb redid the calling of the 5' RACE reads with MiXCR, one entry per CDR3 protein. The sample carries a few hundred thousand distinct CDR3 sequences, around 8.1% recorded once. The source was PBMCs, collected approximately 40 days after the first yellow fever vaccination. The source is a man in his late teens or twenties who received the YFV17D yellow fever vaccine.

This clonotype was picked up many times. The V and J genes are TRBV11-1 and TRBJ2-3; no definite D call. Germline V gene sequence: CDR1 SGHAT, CDR2 FQDESV (reference sequence). Trimming removed 2 bases at V and 3 bases at J, with 12 bases between. CDR3 length: 15 residues. In DNA form, the CDR3 reads TGTGCCAGCAGCTTAAGGATACGGAGTACAGATACGCAGTATTTT. This translates into CASSLRIRSTDTQYF.

This clonotype showed up just a few times. This chain uses TRBV7-9 with TRBJ2-7; TRBD1 matches 10 bases. V was clipped by 5 bases and J by 2 bases; unmatched bases: 6. Germline V gene sequence: CDR1 SEHNR, CDR2 FQNEAQ (reference sequence). This CDR3 spans 15 amino acids. The CDR3 DNA reads TGTGCCAGCAGCCCCGGGACAGGGGACGCCTACGAGCAGTACTTC. Amino acid sequence: CASSPGTGDAYEQYF.

This clonotype showed up many times. The chain recombines TRBV5-1 with TRBJ1-5, with D perhaps TRBD1 (5 bases). Germline V gene data show CDR1 as SGHRS and CDR2 as YFSETQ. CDR3 size: 14 residues. Trimming took off 0 bases at V and 7 bases at J, with 11 bases between the two ends. The CDR3 nucleotides are TGCGCCAGCAGCTTGGATCAGGGAGGCCAGCCCCAGCATTTT. Translated, it gives CASSLDQGGQPQHF.

This clonotype was seen only a few times. The rearrangement uses TRBV5-6 and TRBJ1-1; D is ambiguous. The CDR3 spans 15 residues. Trimming stripped 0 bases from V and 0 bases from J, with 9 bases between. Germline-derived CDR1 and CDR2 are SGHDT and YYEEEE. CDR3 DNA sequence: TGTGCCAGCAGCTTGGAAGCTCGGATGAACACTGAAGCTTTCTTT. This encodes CASSLEARMNTEAFF.

This clonotype was observed a few times. The chain is built from TRBV27 and TRBJ1-5, with 7 nucleotides matching TRBD1. V lost 2 bases to trimming and J lost 3 bases; unmatched junction nucleotides: 10. There are 17 residues in the CDR3. Germline V gene lookup returns CDR1 MNHEY and CDR2 SMNVEV (reference sequence). For the CDR3, the DNA is TGTGCCAGCAGTTTACTGTCCGGGACAGTTTACAATCAGCCCCAGCATTTT. Translated: CASSLLSGTVYNQPQHF.

Only a few counts were recorded for this clonotype. The chain combines TRBV11-2 with TRBJ1-2, with a possible D match to TRBD1 (5 bases). CDR3 length: 17 amino acids. V lost 6 bases, J lost 8 bases, and 28 bases lay in between. Germline V CDR1 and CDR2: SGHAT, FQNNGV. The DNA for the CDR3 is TGTGCCAGCAGATCCCCGGGACGGCTGAGGGGCCGTGGAGGCTACACCTTC. Translated: CASRSPGRLRGRGGYTF.

This clonotype appeared a few times. The genes are TRBV12-3 or TRBV12-4 and TRBJ1-2; no reliable D call. The CDR3 consists of 13 residues. V lost 8 bases, J lost 0 bases, and 10 bases lay in between. CDR3 sequence: CASGPGANYGYTF. In nucleotides, the CDR3 is TGTGCCAGCGGCCCGGGAGCTAACTATGGCTACACCTTC.

The chain combines TRBV6-1 with TRBJ2-2; D is uncertain. Looked up from germline, CDR1 is MNHNS and CDR2 is SASEGT. The CDR3 has 13 amino acids. V dropped 6 bases and J dropped 6 bases, with 11 bases sitting between them. The CDR3 nucleotides are TGTGCCAGCAGGCCTCTTGCCGCCGGGGAGCTGTTTTTT. Amino acid sequence: CASRPLAAGELFF.

In its sample, this clonotype was seen a few times. This chain connects TRBV12-3 or TRBV12-4 to TRBJ1-1; TRBD1 is a possible D gene (5 bases). Trimming removed 0 bases at V and 6 bases at J, with 14 bases between. The CDR3 covers 15 residues. CDR3 residues: CASSLAAGHPPEAFF. As DNA, the CDR3 is TGTGCCAGCAGTTTAGCTGCCGGACATCCACCTGAAGCTTTCTTT.

This clonotype has a handful of counts. The chain combines TRBV13 with TRBJ2-2; 11 bases agree with TRBD1. Per the germline V gene, CDR1 is PRHDT and CDR2 is FYEKMQ (reference sequence). Unmatched junction bases numbered 6, after V lost 5 bases and J lost 4 bases. CDR3 length equals 16 residues. Here the CDR3 DNA reads TGTGCCAGCAGCAAACCGGGACAGGGGGGCACCGGGGAGCTGTTTTTT. Protein sequence: CASSKPGQGGTGELFF. Variable domain in full (rest from reference TRBV13 and TRBJ2-2): AAGVIQSPRHLIKEKRETATLKCYPIPRHDTVYWYQQGPGQDPQFLISFYEKMQSDKGSIPDRFSAQQFSDYHSELNMSSLELGDSALYFCASSKPGQGGTGELFFGEGSRLTVL.

The table lists this clonotype with a few counts. V is TRBV2 and J is TRBJ2-1; TRBD2 is a possible D gene (6 bases). Germline CDR1 SNHLY, CDR2 FYNNEI. V was trimmed by 7 bases and J by 13 bases, leaving 20 bases between them. This CDR3 region has 13 residues. CDR3 region: CASTEPGALGQFF. The CDR3 DNA is TGTGCCAGCACCGAACCGGGAGCTCTCGGACAGTTCTTC. The full variable domain, with the rest looked up from reference TRBV2 and TRBJ2-1, is EPEVTQTPSHQVTQMGQEVILRCVPISNHLYFYWYRQILGQKVEFLVSFYNNEISEKSEIFDDQFSVERPDGSNFTLKIRSTKLEDSAMYFCASTEPGALGQFFGPGTRLTVL.

This clonotype was recorded a few times. The V and J genes are TRBV30 and TRBJ1-4; D gene ambiguous. The V gene's germline CDR1 is GTSNPN and CDR2 SVGIG (reference sequence). The CDR3 has 12 residues. V gave up 0 bases and J gave up 12 bases, with 11 bases separating them. CDR3 coding DNA: TGTGCCTGGAGTGTAGGCCCTAGTGAACTGTTTTTT. It encodes CAWSVGPSELFF.

This clonotype was counted only a few times. The chain employs TRBV7-2 and TRBJ2-7; 15 bases match TRBD2. V gave up 4 bases and J gave up 6 bases; unmatched junction bases: 4. This CDR3 is built from 15 residues. Germline CDR1 reads SGHTA; CDR2 reads FQGNSA. Here the CDR3 reads CASSYWTSGGGEQYF. CDR3 DNA: TGTGCCAGCAGCTACTGGACTAGCGGGGGGGGCGAGCAGTACTTC.

This clonotype occurred a few times. The chain carries TRBV6-5 and TRBJ1-2; D is perhaps TRBD1 (5 bases). V was trimmed by 6 bases and J by 4 bases, leaving 18 bases between them. CDR1 and CDR2 (germline): MNHEY, SVGAGI. CDR3 size: 15 residues. The CDR3 region is CASSTAAGTSYGYTF. The DNA for the CDR3 is TGTGCCAGCAGCACCGCCGCCGGGACCAGCTATGGCTACACCTTC.